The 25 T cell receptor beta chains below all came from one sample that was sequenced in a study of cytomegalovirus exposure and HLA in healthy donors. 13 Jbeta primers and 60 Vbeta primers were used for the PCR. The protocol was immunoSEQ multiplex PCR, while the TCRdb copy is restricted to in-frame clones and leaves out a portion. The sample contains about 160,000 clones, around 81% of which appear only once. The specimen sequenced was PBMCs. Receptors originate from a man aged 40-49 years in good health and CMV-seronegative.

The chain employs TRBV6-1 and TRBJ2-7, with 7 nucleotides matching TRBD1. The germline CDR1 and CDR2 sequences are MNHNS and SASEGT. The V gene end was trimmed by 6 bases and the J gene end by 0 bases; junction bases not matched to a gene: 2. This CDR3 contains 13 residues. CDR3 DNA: TGTGCCAGCAGGAGGACAGGCTCCTACGAGCAGTACGTC. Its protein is CASRRTGSYEQYV.

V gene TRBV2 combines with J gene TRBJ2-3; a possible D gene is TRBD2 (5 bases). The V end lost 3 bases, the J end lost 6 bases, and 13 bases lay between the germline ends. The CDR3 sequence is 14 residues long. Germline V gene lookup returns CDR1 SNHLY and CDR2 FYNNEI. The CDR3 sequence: CASSDEGEGDTQYF. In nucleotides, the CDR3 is TGTGCCAGCAGTGATGAGGGAGAAGGCGATACGCAGTATTTT.

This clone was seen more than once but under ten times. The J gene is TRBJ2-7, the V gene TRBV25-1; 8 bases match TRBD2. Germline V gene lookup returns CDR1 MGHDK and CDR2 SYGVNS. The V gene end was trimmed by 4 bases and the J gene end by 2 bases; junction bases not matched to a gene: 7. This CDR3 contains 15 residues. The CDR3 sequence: CASSGYSGTTYEQYF. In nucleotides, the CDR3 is TGTGCCAGCAGTGGATATAGCGGGACCACCTACGAGCAGTACTTC.

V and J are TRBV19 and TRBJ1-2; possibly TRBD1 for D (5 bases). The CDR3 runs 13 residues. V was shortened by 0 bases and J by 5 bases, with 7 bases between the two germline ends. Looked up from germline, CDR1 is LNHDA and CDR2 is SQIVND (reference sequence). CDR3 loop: CASSIDGGYGYTF. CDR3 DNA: TGTGCCAGTAGTATAGACGGGGGGTATGGCTACACCTTC.

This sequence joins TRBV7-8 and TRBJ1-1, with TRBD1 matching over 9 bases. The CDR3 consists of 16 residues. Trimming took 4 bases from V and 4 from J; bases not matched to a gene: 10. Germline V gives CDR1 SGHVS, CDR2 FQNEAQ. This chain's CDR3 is CASSSLEDRGGTEAFF. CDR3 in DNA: TGTGCCAGCAGCTCGCTTGAGGACAGGGGAGGCACTGAAGCTTTCTTT.

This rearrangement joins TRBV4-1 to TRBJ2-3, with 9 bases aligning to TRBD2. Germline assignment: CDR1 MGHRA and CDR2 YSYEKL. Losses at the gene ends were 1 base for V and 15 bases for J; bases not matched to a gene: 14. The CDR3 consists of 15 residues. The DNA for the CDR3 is TGCGCCAGCAGCCAAGTTTTAGCGGGAGTTGGATACGCCTATTTT. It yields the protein CASSQVLAGVGYAYF.

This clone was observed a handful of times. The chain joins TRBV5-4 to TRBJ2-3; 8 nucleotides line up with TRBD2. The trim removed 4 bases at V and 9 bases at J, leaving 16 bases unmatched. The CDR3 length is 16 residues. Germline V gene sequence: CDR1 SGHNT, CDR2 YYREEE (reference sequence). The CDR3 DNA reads TGTGCCAGCAGCGGATCGGGACTAGAGCAGATTAGAACGCAGTATTTT. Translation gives CASSGSGLEQIRTQYF.

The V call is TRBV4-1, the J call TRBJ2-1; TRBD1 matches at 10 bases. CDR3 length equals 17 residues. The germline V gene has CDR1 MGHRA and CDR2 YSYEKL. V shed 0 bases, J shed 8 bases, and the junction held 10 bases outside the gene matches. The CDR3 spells CASSQDLWTGGVDEQFF. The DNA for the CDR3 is TGCGCCAGCAGCCAAGATCTCTGGACAGGGGGAGTTGATGAGCAGTTCTTC.

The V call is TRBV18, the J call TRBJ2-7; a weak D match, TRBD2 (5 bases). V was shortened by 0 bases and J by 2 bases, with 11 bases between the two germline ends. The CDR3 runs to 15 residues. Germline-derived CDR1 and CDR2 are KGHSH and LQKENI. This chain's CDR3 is CASSPPGPGTYEQYF. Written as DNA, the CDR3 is TGTGCCAGCTCACCACCGGGTCCCGGGACCTACGAGCAGTACTTC.

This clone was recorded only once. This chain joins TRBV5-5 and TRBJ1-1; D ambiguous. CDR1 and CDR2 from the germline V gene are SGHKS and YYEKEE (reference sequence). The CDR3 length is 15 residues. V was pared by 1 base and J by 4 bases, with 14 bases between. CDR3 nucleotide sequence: TGTGCCAGCAGCTTGATGGTGAGTCCCGTCACTGAAGCTTTCTTT. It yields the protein CASSLMVSPVTEAFF.

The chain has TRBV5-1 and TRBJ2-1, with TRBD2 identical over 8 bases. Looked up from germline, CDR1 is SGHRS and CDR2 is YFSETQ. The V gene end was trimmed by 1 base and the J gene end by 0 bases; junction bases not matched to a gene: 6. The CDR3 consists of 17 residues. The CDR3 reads CASSLRGGESSYNEQFF. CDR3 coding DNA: TGCGCCAGCAGCTTGCGGGGGGGGGAGAGCTCCTACAATGAGCAGTTCTTC.

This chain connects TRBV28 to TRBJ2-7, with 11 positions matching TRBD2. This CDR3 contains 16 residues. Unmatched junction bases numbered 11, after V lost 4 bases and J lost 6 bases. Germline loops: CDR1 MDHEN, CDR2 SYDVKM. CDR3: CASSSGTSGKRPEQYF. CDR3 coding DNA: TGTGCCAGCAGTTCAGGGACTAGCGGCAAGCGGCCCGAGCAGTACTTC.

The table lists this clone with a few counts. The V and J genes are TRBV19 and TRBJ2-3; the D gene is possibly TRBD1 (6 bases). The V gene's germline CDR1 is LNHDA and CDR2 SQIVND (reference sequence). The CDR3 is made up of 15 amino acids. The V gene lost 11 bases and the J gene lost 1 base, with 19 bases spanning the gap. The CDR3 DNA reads TGTGCCTCCAAGCACAGGGCAGTTCGCACAGATACGCAGTATTTT. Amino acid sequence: CASKHRAVRTDTQYF.

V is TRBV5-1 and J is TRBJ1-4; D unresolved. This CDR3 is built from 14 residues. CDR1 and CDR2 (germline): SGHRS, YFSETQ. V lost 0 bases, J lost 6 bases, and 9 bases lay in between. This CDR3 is CASSLGSEYEKLFF. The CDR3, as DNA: TGCGCCAGCAGCTTGGGGAGCGAGTATGAAAAACTGTTTTTT.

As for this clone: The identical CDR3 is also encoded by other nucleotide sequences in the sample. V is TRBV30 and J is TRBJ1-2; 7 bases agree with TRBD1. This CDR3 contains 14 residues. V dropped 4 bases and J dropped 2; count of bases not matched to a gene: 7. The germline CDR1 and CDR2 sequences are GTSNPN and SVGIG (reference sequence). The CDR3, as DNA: TGTGCCTGGACCCCGACAGGGCTGAACTATGGCTACACCTTC. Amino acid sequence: CAWTPTGLNYGYTF. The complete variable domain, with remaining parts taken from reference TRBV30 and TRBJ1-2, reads SQTIHQWPATLVQPVGSPLSLECTVEGTSNPNLYWYRQAAGRGLQLLFYSVGIGQISSEVPQNLSASRPQDRQFILSSKKLLLSDSGFYLCAWTPTGLNYGYTFGSGTRLTVV.

CDR3 sequence reads: CASSLPTGRERTGELFF. The CDR3 nucleotides are TGCGCCAGCAGCTTGCCCACGGGGCGGGAGAGGACCGGGGAGCTGTTTTTT. The V call is TRBV5-1, the J call TRBJ2-2, with 7 bases fitting TRBD2. This CDR3 contains 17 residues. Losses at the gene ends were 1 base for V and 5 bases for J; bases not matched to a gene: 11. Germline V gives CDR1 SGHRS, CDR2 YFSETQ.

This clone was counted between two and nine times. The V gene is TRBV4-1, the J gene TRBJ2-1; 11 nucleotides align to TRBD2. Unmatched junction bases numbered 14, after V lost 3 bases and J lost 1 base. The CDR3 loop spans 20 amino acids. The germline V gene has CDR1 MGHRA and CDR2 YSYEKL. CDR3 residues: CASSQEAGTSGYPSYNEQFF. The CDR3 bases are TGCGCCAGCAGCCAGGAAGCCGGGACTAGCGGTTACCCATCCTACAATGAGCAGTTCTTC.

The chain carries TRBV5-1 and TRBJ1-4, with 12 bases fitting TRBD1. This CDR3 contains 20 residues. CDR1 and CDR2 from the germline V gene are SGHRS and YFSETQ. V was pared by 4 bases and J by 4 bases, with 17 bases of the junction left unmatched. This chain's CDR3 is CASSPKIPGQGALGNEKLFF. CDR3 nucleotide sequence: TGCGCCAGCAGCCCTAAGATCCCGGGACAGGGGGCACTTGGTAATGAAAAACTGTTTTTT.

In DNA, the CDR3 is TGTGCCAGCAGCTTAGCAGGGGAAGGGACCCAGTACTTC. Translation gives CASSLAGEGTQYF. The chain recombines TRBV7-9 with TRBJ2-5, with a weak D call TRBD1 (5 bases). The CDR3 has 13 residues. Trimming stripped 0 bases from V and 7 bases from J, with 9 bases between. Germline V gives CDR1 SEHNR, CDR2 FQNEAQ (reference sequence). The whole variable domain, filled in from reference TRBV7-9 and TRBJ2-5, reads DTGVSQNPRHKITKRGQNVTFRCDPISEHNRLYWYRQTLGQGPEFLTYFQNEAQLEKSRLLSDRFSAERPKGSFSTLEIQRTEQGDSAMYLCASSLAGEGTQYFGPGTRLLVL.

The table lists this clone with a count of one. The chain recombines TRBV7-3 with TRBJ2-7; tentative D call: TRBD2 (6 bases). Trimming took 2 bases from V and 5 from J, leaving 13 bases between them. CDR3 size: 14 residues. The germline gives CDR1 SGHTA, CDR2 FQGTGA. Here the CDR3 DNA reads TGTGCCAGCAGCTTAGATGCAGGGAGGAACGAGCAGTACTTC. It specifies CASSLDAGRNEQYF.

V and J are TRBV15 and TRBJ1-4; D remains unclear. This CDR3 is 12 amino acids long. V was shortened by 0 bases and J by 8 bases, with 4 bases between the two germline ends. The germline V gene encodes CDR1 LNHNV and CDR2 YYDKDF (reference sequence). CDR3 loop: CATSRDKEKLFF. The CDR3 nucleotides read TGTGCCACCAGCAGAGATAAAGAAAAACTGTTTTTT.

The CDR3 region has the DNA TGTGCCAGCAGCCACCGAGGTGAGCAGTTCTTC. Translated, it gives CASSHRGEQFF. J is TRBJ2-1 and V is TRBV6-5; D is unclear. The V and J ends lost 6 bases and 9 bases respectively, with 9 bases between them. The germline gives CDR1 MNHEY, CDR2 SVGAGI. The CDR3 totals 11 residues.

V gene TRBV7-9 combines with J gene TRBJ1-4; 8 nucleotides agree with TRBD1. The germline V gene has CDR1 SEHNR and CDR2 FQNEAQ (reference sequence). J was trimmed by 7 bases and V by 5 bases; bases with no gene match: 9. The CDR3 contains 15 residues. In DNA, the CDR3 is TGTGCCAGCAGCCAACAGGGGGGACAATCTGAAAAACTGTTTTTT. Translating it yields CASSQQGGQSEKLFF.

Written as DNA, the CDR3 is TGTGCCAGCAGTTTCACAGGGGGCTCTGGGGCCAACGTCCTGACTTTC. It encodes CASSFTGGSGANVLTF. V is TRBV7-2 and J is TRBJ2-6; 8 bases are a match to TRBD1. Germline CDR1 and CDR2: SGHTA and FQGNSA. The CDR3 has 16 residues. Trimming took 6 bases from V and 0 from J; bases not matched to a gene: 4.

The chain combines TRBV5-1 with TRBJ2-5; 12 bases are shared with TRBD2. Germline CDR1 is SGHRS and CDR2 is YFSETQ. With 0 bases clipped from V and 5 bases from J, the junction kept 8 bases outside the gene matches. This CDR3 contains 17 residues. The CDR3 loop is CASSLVPGLAGTETQYF. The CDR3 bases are TGCGCCAGCAGCTTGGTCCCCGGACTAGCGGGAACGGAGACCCAGTACTTC.